This T cell receptor beta chain was found in a study of OX40 agonist ivuxolimab in advanced cancers. Study at large: At 0.01 to 10 mg/kg, ivuxolimab was administered intravenously to patients every 2 weeks. Participants, approximately 80% male, averaged approximately 60 years of age, ranging from about 23 to 90. Study conclusions and caveats: In the 0.1 to 3.0 mg/kg range, CD4+ and CD8+ blood T cells had expanded clonally by week 6.

TCRdb's copy holds only in-frame clones and misses some; the assay was immunoSEQ multiplex PCR. The sample records fewer than 85,000 clones, about nine tenths being singletons. Worth noting for this clone: No antigen is known for it.

This sample comprised CD4+ or CD8+ T cells sorted from blood, obtained in a trial of the OX40 agonist ivuxolimab. This clonotype was sampled from an adult with an advanced solid tumor such as melanoma, head and neck, liver or kidney cancer.

The DNA of the CDR3 is TGTGCCAGCTCACCTATACCGGGGGGCTACAATGAGCAGTTCTTC. It yields the protein CASSPIPGGYNEQFF. The chain joins TRBV18 to TRBJ2-1, with 7 bases lining up with TRBD2. CDR1 KGHSH and CDR2 LQKENI come from the germline V gene. CDR3 length: 15 amino acids. The V and J ends lost 3 bases and 3 bases, in that order; junction bases with no gene match: 5.